The next 24 T cell receptor beta chains were all read from a single sample in a study of blood T cell repertoires in COVID-19. The method was immunoSEQ multiplex PCR; TCRdb's version includes in-frame clones alone and lacks a portion of them. Of around 230,000 clones in the sample, about 90% were seen once. Source material: PBMCs or T cells enriched from blood (not recorded which). Receptor source: a woman in her forties with acute COVID-19.

The chain uses TRBV3-1 (or the pseudogene TRBV3-2) and TRBJ1-3; D gene unclear. V dropped 5 bases and J dropped 0 bases, with 14 bases sitting between them. Germline values: CDR1 LGHDT, CDR2 YNNKEL (reference sequence). The CDR3 extends over 16 amino acids. CDR3: CASSTLPDYSGNTIYF. The CDR3 DNA is TGTGCCAGCAGCACCCTACCTGATTACTCTGGAAACACCATATATTTT.

V usage is TRBV6-5 and J usage is TRBJ2-1, with D possibly matching TRBD2 (6 bases). From germline, CDR1 is MNHEY and CDR2 SVGAGI. The CDR3 contains 15 residues. Deletions cut 6 bases from V and 3 bases from J, with 15 bases between. The CDR3 protein is CASRPTGTYYNEQFF. The CDR3 DNA is TGTGCCAGCAGACCCACCGGGACTTACTACAATGAGCAGTTCTTC.

V is TRBV3-1 (or the pseudogene TRBV3-2) and J is TRBJ1-4; D call uncertain. The CDR3 runs to 12 residues. In germline, CDR1 is LGHDT, CDR2 YNNKEL (reference sequence). Trimming cost V 0 bases and J 8 bases, with 4 bases left between them. The CDR3 spells CASSQDLEKLFF. Written as DNA, the CDR3 is TGTGCCAGCAGCCAAGATCTCGAAAAACTGTTTTTT.

The chain combines TRBV13 with TRBJ2-1, with D unresolved. The ends were cut back, 4 bases at V and 3 bases at J, with 13 bases in the middle. The CDR3 is 15 residues long. Per germline, CDR1 PRHDT and CDR2 FYEKMQ (reference sequence). This CDR3 reads CASSSLTANYNEQFF. For the CDR3, the DNA is TGTGCCAGCAGCTCACTAACGGCGAACTACAATGAGCAGTTCTTC.

The chain has TRBV6-4 and TRBJ2-7; 7 bases agree with TRBD2. J was trimmed by 0 bases and V by 7 bases; bases with no gene match: 15. From germline, CDR1 is MRHNA and CDR2 SNTAGT. The CDR3 has 17 residues. As DNA, the CDR3 is TGTGCCAGCACTGGCGCCCAGGCGGGAGCCTTCTCCTACGAGCAGTACTTC. The encoded protein is CASTGAQAGAFSYEQYF.

This chain uses TRBV19 with TRBJ2-2; 11 bases map to TRBD2. V lost 7 bases to trimming and J lost 5 bases; unmatched junction nucleotides: 6. The CDR3 extends over 15 amino acids. CDR1 and CDR2 from the germline V gene are LNHDA and SQIVND (reference sequence). The CDR3 DNA follows: TGTGCCAGTACGAGACTAGCGGGAACGACCGGGGAGCTGTTTTTT. Its translation is CASTRLAGTTGELFF.

The J gene is TRBJ2-7, the V gene TRBV24-1; 8 bases map to TRBD1. CDR3 length: 15 amino acids. Trimming cost V 5 bases and J 5 bases; bases outside gene matches: 10. Germline V lookup: CDR1 KGHDR, CDR2 SFDVKD. CDR3: CATSAFPDRDNEQYF. Written as DNA, the CDR3 is TGTGCCACCAGTGCCTTTCCGGACAGGGACAACGAGCAGTACTTC.

This rearrangement joins TRBV7-8 to TRBJ2-5; a possible D gene is TRBD1 (7 bases). The CDR3 totals 14 residues. The germline V gene encodes CDR1 SGHVS and CDR2 FQNEAQ. Between the trimmed V and J ends, which lost 3 bases and 5 bases, there was a span of 13 bases. CDR3 sequence reads: CASSFSGGRETQYF. The CDR3 nucleotides read TGTGCCAGCAGCTTCTCAGGGGGGCGGGAGACCCAGTACTTC. Together with reference TRBV7-8 and TRBJ2-5, the CDR3 gives the full variable domain: GAGVSQSPRYKVAKRGQDVALRCDPISGHVSLFWYQQALGQGPEFLTYFQNEAQLDKSGLPSDRFFAERPEGSVSTLKIQRTQQEDSAVYLCASSFSGGRETQYFGPGTRLLVL.

For the CDR3, the DNA is TGTGCCAGCAGCCCCCCGGGAGGGGAGACCCAGTACTTC. Translation: CASSPPGGETQYF. The chain is built from TRBV5-4 and TRBJ2-5; TRBD2 matches at 8 bases. The germline CDR1 and CDR2 sequences are SGHNT and YYREEE (reference sequence). CDR3 length: 13 residues. J lost 5 bases, V lost 4 bases, and 4 bases had no gene match. Filled out from reference TRBV5-4 and TRBJ2-5, the complete variable domain reads ETGVTQSPTHLIKTRGQQVTLRCSSQSGHNTVSWYQQALGQGPQFIFQYYREEENGRGNFPPRFSGLQFPNYSSELNVNALELDDSALYLCASSPPGGETQYFGPGTRLLVL.

The chain couples TRBV25-1 to TRBJ2-7; possible D gene TRBD1, 5 bases. This CDR3 has 11 residues. With 5 bases removed from V and 3 bases from J, the gap between germline ends came to 5 bases. The V gene's germline CDR1 is MGHDK and CDR2 SYGVNS. In DNA, the CDR3 is TGTGCCAGCAGTAGGGGCTACGAGCAGTACTTC. It specifies CASSRGYEQYF.

This sequence joins TRBV6-5 and TRBJ1-1; the D gene is possibly TRBD1 (5 bases). Per germline, CDR1 MNHEY and CDR2 SVGAGI. This CDR3 is built from 13 residues. The V end lost 2 bases, the J end lost 3 bases, and 7 bases lay between the germline ends. The CDR3 DNA reads as TGTGCCAGCAGTTACGGCAGGGACACTGAAGCTTTCTTT. It codes for CASSYGRDTEAFF.

The V and J genes are TRBV6-5 and TRBJ2-2; possible D gene TRBD1, 5 bases. Germline V CDR1 and CDR2: MNHEY, SVGAGI. V shed 5 bases and J shed 1 base, with 11 bases lying between them. The CDR3 is 15 residues long. CDR3 residues: CASSRKGLNTGELFF. The CDR3 nucleotides are TGTGCCAGCAGTCGCAAGGGGTTGAACACCGGGGAGCTGTTTTTT.

V and J are TRBV3-1 (or the pseudogene TRBV3-2) and TRBJ2-4; D gene ambiguous. V shed 4 bases and J shed 0 bases, with 7 bases lying between them. The CDR3 is made up of 14 amino acids. Germline V lookup: CDR1 LGHDT, CDR2 YNNKEL (reference sequence). The CDR3 nucleotides are TGTGCCAGCAGCCGCGGTTTAGCCAAAAACATTCAGTACTTC. Protein product: CASSRGLAKNIQYF.

J is TRBJ2-1 and V is TRBV5-1, with a weak D call TRBD2 (7 bases). Germline assignment: CDR1 SGHRS and CDR2 YFSETQ. Deletions cut 1 base from V and 7 bases from J, with 15 bases between. This CDR3 is 15 amino acids long. CDR3 nucleotide sequence: TGCGCCAGCAGCTTGATCCCAGGGAGGGGGAATGAGCAGTTCTTC. Amino acid sequence: CASSLIPGRGNEQFF. Full variable domain (outside the CDR3, taken from reference TRBV5-1 and TRBJ2-1): KAGVTQTPRYLIKTRGQQVTLSCSPISGHRSVSWYQQTPGQGLQFLFEYFSETQRNKGNFPGRFSGRQFSNSRSEMNVSTLELGDSALYLCASSLIPGRGNEQFFGPGTRLTVL.

This clone was seen a handful of times. The chain employs TRBV28 and TRBJ2-1, with a weak D call TRBD2 (6 bases). Germline V CDR1 and CDR2: MDHEN, SYDVKM. The V end was cut by 5 bases, the J end by 4 bases, with 15 bases between. The CDR3 is made up of 15 amino acids. The DNA of the CDR3 is TGTGCCAGCAGTCCCGGGGGACTCTTATACAATGAGCAGTTCTTC. Protein: CASSPGGLLYNEQFF.

The J gene is TRBJ1-5, the V gene TRBV10-3; D is perhaps TRBD1 (6 bases). V was cut by 8 bases and J by 4 bases, with 15 bases left in between. This CDR3 contains 14 residues. Germline CDR1 reads ENHRY; CDR2 reads SYGVKD. CDR3 coding DNA: TGTGCCATCGCTGGGGGCGCCGGGAATCAGCCCCAGCATTTT. Its translation: CAIAGGAGNQPQHF.

This rearrangement joins TRBV6-2 or TRBV6-3 to TRBJ2-7; D call uncertain. CDR3 length: 16 residues. The germline CDR1 and CDR2 sequences are MNHEY and SVGEGT. V lost 2 bases to trimming and J lost 0 bases, with 14 bases between them. The CDR3 region is CASSYGGLSLSYEQYF. CDR3 in DNA: TGTGCCAGCAGTTACGGCGGCCTCTCCCTCTCCTACGAGCAGTACTTC.

CDR3 protein: CAWNDRDGYTF. CDR3 nucleotides: TGTGCCTGGAATGACAGAGATGGCTACACCTTC. The chain is built from TRBV30 and TRBJ1-2; maybe TRBD1 (5 bases). Germline lookup yields CDR1 GTSNPN and CDR2 SVGIG (reference sequence). The CDR3 contains 11 residues. Trimming took 4 bases from V and 6 from J, leaving 9 bases between them.

This clone has only one observation. This chain connects TRBV2 to TRBJ2-5; possible D gene TRBD1, 5 bases. The V end was cut by 3 bases, the J end by 9 bases, with 17 bases between. Germline V gives CDR1 SNHLY, CDR2 FYNNEI. This CDR3 is built from 14 residues. The CDR3 reads CASSDFQKSGSQYF. The CDR3 coding sequence is TGTGCCAGCAGTGATTTTCAGAAGTCAGGGTCCCAGTACTTC.

In regard to this clone: Other DNA sequences in this sample translate to the same CDR3. V is TRBV11-2 and J is TRBJ2-3; 8 bases map to TRBD2. Germline V CDR1 and CDR2: SGHAT, FQNNGV. The CDR3 is 14 amino acids. Germline trimming cut 5 bases from V and 2 bases from J; bases unmatched to any gene: 3. This CDR3 is CASSPGLATDTQYF. Here the CDR3 DNA reads TGTGCCAGCAGCCCCGGACTAGCCACAGATACGCAGTATTTT.

This chain connects TRBV6-5 to TRBJ2-1, with TRBD2 identical over 10 bases. Germline V gene lookup returns CDR1 MNHEY and CDR2 SVGAGI. The J segment lost 4 bases and the V segment lost 7 bases, leaving 4 bases of the junction unmatched. This CDR3 contains 14 residues. CDR3 sequence: CASTPSGRYNEQFF. The DNA for the CDR3 is TGTGCCAGCACTCCTAGCGGGAGATACAATGAGCAGTTCTTC.

This chain links TRBV20-1 with TRBJ2-1; possibly TRBD1 for D (5 bases). V was cut by 3 bases and J by 5 bases, with 14 bases left in between. This CDR3 has 14 residues. Per germline, CDR1 DFQATT and CDR2 SNEGSKA (reference sequence). In nucleotides, the CDR3 is TGCAGTGCTAGTCGGACACGTCCACACAATGAGCAGTTCTTC. Translating gives CSASRTRPHNEQFF.

The rearrangement links TRBV5-4 to TRBJ1-4; TRBD1 agrees at 9 bases. CDR3 length: 15 amino acids. V lost 0 bases, J lost 11 bases, and 8 bases stayed unmatched. CDR1 SGHNT and CDR2 YYREEE come from the germline V gene (reference sequence). Here the CDR3 DNA reads TGTGCCAGCAGCTTGGGCCGGGACAGGGCAGGGAAACTGTTTTTT. It encodes CASSLGRDRAGKLFF.

The chain uses TRBV6-1 and TRBJ2-2; 10 nucleotides line up with TRBD2. Germline trimming cut 2 bases from V and 1 base from J; bases unmatched to any gene: 10. The CDR3 has 19 amino acids. CDR1 is MNHNS, CDR2 SASEGT, per germline. The CDR3 DNA sequence: TGTGCCAGCAGTGAATTAGGCGTAGCGGGAGGCATGAACACCGGGGAGCTGTTTTTT. This gives the protein CASSELGVAGGMNTGELFF.